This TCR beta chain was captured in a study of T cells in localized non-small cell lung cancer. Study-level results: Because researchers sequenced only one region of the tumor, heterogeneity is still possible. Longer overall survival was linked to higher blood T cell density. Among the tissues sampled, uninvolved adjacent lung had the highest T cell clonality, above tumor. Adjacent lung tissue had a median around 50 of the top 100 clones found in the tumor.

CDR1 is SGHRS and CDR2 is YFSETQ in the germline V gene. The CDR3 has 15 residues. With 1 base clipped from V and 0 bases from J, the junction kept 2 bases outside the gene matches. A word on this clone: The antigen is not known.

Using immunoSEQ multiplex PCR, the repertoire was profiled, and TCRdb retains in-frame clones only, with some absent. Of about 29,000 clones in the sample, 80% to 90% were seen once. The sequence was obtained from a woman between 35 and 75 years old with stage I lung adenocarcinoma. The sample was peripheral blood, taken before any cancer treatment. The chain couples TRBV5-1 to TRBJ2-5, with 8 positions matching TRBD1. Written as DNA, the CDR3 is TGCGCCAGCAGCTTGAGGACAGGGTACCAAGAGACCCAGTACTTC. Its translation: CASSLRTGYQETQYF.